The 29 T cell receptor beta chains in this list originate from one sample, sequenced in a study of low-dose radiotherapy and immunotherapy resistance in tumors. TRAV- and TRBV-specific primers primed first-strand cDNA, covering alpha and beta chains. PCR amplification of the TCRs was performed with Phusion for approximately 20 PCR cycles, and it relied on a constant-region primer together with a V-primer adapter. In TCRdb, the reads were re-called with MiXCR into one record per CDR3 protein. The sample lists 75,000 to 95,000 distinct CDR3 sequences, 20% to 25% occurring once. Stated time point: after trial treatment. Sample treatment: LDRT plus nivolumab, ipilimumab, low-dose cyclophosphamide and aspirin (RACIN trial). This material consisted of PBMCs, taken after low-dose radiotherapy plus immunotherapy. The source of these receptors is a female donor with ovarian cancer.

This clonotype showed up many times. V is TRBV3-1 and J is TRBJ2-1, with D perhaps matching TRBD1 or TRBD2 (5 bases each). Germline loops: CDR1 LGHDT, CDR2 YNNKEL (reference sequence). V lost 1 base and J 8 bases, leaving 6 bases between the germline ends. This CDR3 comprises 12 residues. This CDR3 reads CASSQGGYEQFF. The CDR3 nucleotides read TGTGCCAGCAGCCAAGGGGGGTATGAGCAGTTCTTC.

This clonotype turned up a few times. This chain links TRBV30 with TRBJ2-1; D is perhaps TRBD2 (6 bases). Germline values: CDR1 GTSNPN, CDR2 SVGIG (reference sequence). The CDR3 spans 13 residues. V shed 5 bases and J shed 0 bases, with 8 bases lying between them. The CDR3 loop is CAWAGRSYNEQFF. CDR3 bases: TGTGCCTGGGCGGGACGCTCCTACAATGAGCAGTTCTTC.

The table lists this clonotype with a few counts. The genes are TRBV27 and TRBJ2-5; unclear D gene. Germline CDR1 MNHEY, CDR2 SMNVEV (reference sequence). This CDR3 has 13 amino acids. V was cut by 3 bases and J by 2 bases, with 7 bases left in between. The CDR3 reads CASSLVGQETQYF. The DNA of the CDR3 is TGTGCCAGCAGTTTGGTAGGGCAAGAGACCCAGTACTTC.

There are many counts of this clonotype. The chain uses TRBV4-2 and TRBJ2-7; D gene uncertain. The germline gives CDR1 LGHNA, CDR2 YNFKEQ. Trimming left V 0 bases short and J 3 bases short, with 12 bases between. CDR3 size: 15 residues. CDR3: CASSQESRPFYEQYF. The CDR3 DNA reads TGTGCCAGCAGCCAAGAGAGTCGTCCCTTCTACGAGCAGTACTTC.

This clonotype has only one observation. One base away lies a much larger clone, so this may be a sequencing read error. J is TRBJ2-7 and V is TRBV28; D is perhaps TRBD1 (5 bases). Germline V gene data show CDR1 as MDHEN and CDR2 as SYDVKM. There are 15 residues in the CDR3. V was pared by 3 bases and J by 1 base, with 13 bases between. CDR3 sequence reads: CASSFRGTNSYEQYF. As DNA, the CDR3 is TGTGCCAGCAGTTTTAGGGGCACGAATTCCTACGAGCAGTACTTC. Supplemented by reference TRBV28 and TRBJ2-7, the full variable domain reads DVKVTQSSRYLVKRTGEKVFLECVQDMDHENMFWYRQDPGLGLRLIYFSYDVKMKEKGDIPEGYSVSREKKERFSLILESASTNQTSMYLCASSFRGTNSYEQYFGPGTRLTVT.

This clonotype was recorded at least ten times. The rearrangement uses TRBV20-1 and TRBJ2-3, with unresolved D. V lost 5 bases and J 2 bases, leaving 11 bases between the germline ends. The CDR3 spans 13 residues. Germline lookup yields CDR1 DFQATT and CDR2 SNEGSKA (reference sequence). CDR3 DNA sequence: TGCAGTGCTCCGGAGTCTAACACAGATACGCAGTATTTT. This codes for CSAPESNTDTQYF.

This clonotype has a count of ten or more. This rearrangement joins TRBV10-3 to TRBJ2-2, with 8 positions matching TRBD1. This CDR3 has 13 amino acids. CDR1 ENHRY and CDR2 SYGVKD come from the germline V gene. The J segment lost 1 base and the V segment lost 8 bases, leaving 0 bases of the junction unmatched. The CDR3 bases are TGTGCCATCGACAGGGGGAACACCGGGGAGCTGTTTTTT. Translation: CAIDRGNTGELFF.

The V and J genes are TRBV6-6 and TRBJ2-1; 12 bases are a match to TRBD2. Trimming at V came to 7 bases and at J to 9 bases, leaving 13 bases not matched to a gene. Per germline, CDR1 MNHNY and CDR2 SVGAGI (reference sequence). The CDR3 runs 16 residues. The CDR3 sequence: CASTRTSGTSSGEQFF. The CDR3 nucleotides are TGTGCCAGCACGAGGACTAGCGGGACCTCAAGTGGTGAGCAGTTCTTC.

The chain is built from TRBV24-1 and TRBJ2-7; 7 bases align to TRBD2. This CDR3 has 15 residues. The germline gives CDR1 KGHDR, CDR2 SFDVKD. V trimming: 3 bases; J trimming: 3 bases; junction bases outside the gene matches: 7. The CDR3: CATSDKGGIGYEQYF. For the CDR3, the DNA is TGTGCCACCAGTGATAAGGGAGGGATCGGCTACGAGCAGTACTTC.

This clonotype has ten or more counts. CDR3 region: CASSKRQGNSGANVLTF. CDR3 in DNA: TGTGCCAGCTCAAAACGACAGGGCAACTCTGGGGCCAACGTCCTGACTTTC. The chain links TRBV18 to TRBJ2-6; TRBD1 matches 7 bases. From germline, CDR1 is KGHSH and CDR2 LQKENI. Germline trimming cut 5 bases from V and 0 bases from J; bases unmatched to any gene: 7. This CDR3 spans 17 amino acids.

This clonotype has at least ten counts. The rearrangement links TRBV20-1 to TRBJ2-1; tentatively, D is TRBD1 or TRBD2 (5 bases each). V lost 5 bases, J lost 4 bases, and 15 bases lay in between. Germline V gives CDR1 DFQATT, CDR2 SNEGSKA (reference sequence). The CDR3 extends over 14 amino acids. This CDR3 is CSAPGTTQYNEQFF. In nucleotides, the CDR3 is TGCAGTGCTCCCGGGACCACGCAATACAATGAGCAGTTCTTC.

Comments on this clonotype: A far larger clone is only one base removed, so a read error is likely. This chain's CDR3 is CASSLAGFATNGKLFF. The CDR3 DNA is TGTGCCAGCAGTTTGGCAGGCTTTGCAACTAATGGAAAACTGTTTTTT. The gene calls are TRBV6-2 or TRBV6-3 and TRBJ1-4; D gene ambiguous. This CDR3 comprises 16 residues. Germline CDR1 MNHEY, CDR2 SVGEGT.

This clonotype was seen repeatedly, ten times or more. The rearrangement uses TRBV20-1 and TRBJ2-7; 13 bases align to TRBD2. This CDR3 is built from 15 residues. V shed 0 bases, J shed 7 bases, and the junction held 6 bases outside the gene matches. Germline V gives CDR1 DFQATT, CDR2 SNEGSKA (reference sequence). As DNA, the CDR3 is TGCAGTGCTAGAGAAGGGACTAGCGGGACGGGAGAGCAGTACTTC. Translation gives CSAREGTSGTGEQYF.

This clonotype was seen repeatedly, ten times or more. This rearrangement joins TRBV30 to TRBJ1-4; 7 nucleotides match TRBD1. The CDR3 is 16 amino acids. Germline CDR1 GTSNPN, CDR2 SVGIG (reference sequence). The ends lost 2 bases at V and 4 bases at J; junction bases unmatched: 10. CDR3 protein: CAWSIGRGYSNEKLFF. CDR3 coding DNA: TGTGCCTGGAGTATTGGCAGGGGGTACAGTAATGAAAAACTGTTTTTT. The complete variable domain, with remaining parts taken from reference TRBV30 and TRBJ1-4, reads SQTIHQWPATLVQPVGSPLSLECTVEGTSNPNLYWYRQAAGRGLQLLFYSVGIGQISSEVPQNLSASRPQDRQFILSSKKLLLSDSGFYLCAWSIGRGYSNEKLFFGSGTQLSVL.

In regard to this clonotype: The conserved closing phenylalanine or tryptophan is absent in this CDR3, likely reflecting a read error. It is unclear where the CDR3 begins or ends on the DNA, so no DNA is shown, and the CDR3 is as TCRdb lists it. CDR3 sequence: CASSLVVSGGLFY. The gene calls are TRBV7-8 and TRBJ2-7; TRBD2, as called in the table, went unchecked against the DNA. In germline, CDR1 is SGHVS, CDR2 FQNEAQ. The CDR3 spans 13 residues, counting both ends.

This clonotype was seen ten or more times. This rearrangement joins TRBV29-1 to TRBJ2-7; 9 bases line up with TRBD2. This CDR3 is 14 amino acids long. After removal of 6 bases from V and 0 bases from J, the junction contained 6 bases not matched to a gene. Germline V gives CDR1 SQVTM, CDR2 ANQGSEA. The CDR3 DNA reads as TGCAGCGTGACCCTAGCGGGAAGCTCCTACGAGCAGTACTTC. It is translated as CSVTLAGSSYEQYF.

The chain couples TRBV29-1 to TRBJ1-1; D is uncertain. V lost 5 bases and J lost 5, with 12 bases in between. CDR1 SQVTM and CDR2 ANQGSEA come from the germline V gene. The CDR3 is 12 residues long. The DNA of the CDR3 is TGCAGCGTTTCGGACGGAGGGACTGAAGCTTTCTTT. Translated, it gives CSVSDGGTEAFF.

As to this clonotype: One base away lies a much larger clone, so this may be a sequencing read error. The chain has TRBV12-3 or TRBV12-4 and TRBJ2-7; TRBD2 matches at 8 bases. The CDR3 is 13 amino acids. CDR3 region: CTSSPGLGVEQYF. CDR3 nucleotides: TGTACCAGCAGTCCGGGACTAGGGGTCGAGCAGTACTTC.

This clonotype was seen once. This chain connects TRBV4-2 to TRBJ1-4; D remains ambiguous. The CDR3 spans 16 residues. CDR1 is LGHNA and CDR2 is YNFKEQ in the germline V gene. The germline V and J ends were trimmed by 3 bases and 3 bases, with 14 bases remaining between them. CDR3: CASSQLEGSANEKLFF. CDR3 in DNA: TGTGCCAGCAGCCAGTTGGAAGGGAGTGCTAATGAAAAACTGTTTTTT.

This clonotype was recorded at least ten times. The chain couples TRBV29-1 to TRBJ1-1; perhaps TRBD1 as D (6 bases). There are 15 residues in the CDR3. Trimming took off 5 bases at V and 2 bases at J, with 18 bases between the two ends. In germline, CDR1 is SQVTM, CDR2 ANQGSEA. CDR3 sequence (DNA): TGCAGCGTTACTGCCCCCCACAGGGCCAACACTGAAGCTTTCTTT. This encodes CSVTAPHRANTEAFF.

The chain links TRBV25-1 to TRBJ2-7; maybe TRBD1 (6 bases). Germline CDR1 is MGHDK and CDR2 is SYGVNS. The CDR3 contains 15 residues. V lost 3 bases, J lost 2 bases, and 14 bases lay in between. The CDR3 region has the DNA TGTGCCAGCAGTGAGACAGGCCACCTGCCCTACGAGCAGTACTTC. Translated, it gives CASSETGHLPYEQYF.

This clonotype was seen ten or more times. The rearrangement links TRBV5-5 to TRBJ2-7; 8 bases fit TRBD2. V trimming: 5 bases; J trimming: 3 bases; junction bases outside the gene matches: 13. The length of the CDR3 is 16 residues. Germline values: CDR1 SGHKS, CDR2 YYEKEE (reference sequence). The CDR3 region has the DNA TGTGCCAGCAGTCTTGCGGGGGGTCGGCCTGACTACGAGCAGTACTTC. Translation: CASSLAGGRPDYEQYF.

This clonotype was counted many times. The genes are TRBV7-2 and TRBJ2-7; the match to TRBD2 covers 8 bases. Germline values: CDR1 SGHTA, CDR2 FQGNSA. The CDR3 covers 15 residues. V trimming: 0 bases; J trimming: 4 bases; junction bases outside the gene matches: 5. CDR3 DNA sequence: TGTGCCAGCAGCTTAGCCCCGGGAGGGGGATACGAGCAGTACTTC. It encodes CASSLAPGGGYEQYF.

There are many counts of this clonotype. CDR3 nucleotide sequence: TGCGCCAGCAGCTTGGACCTTGGCACTGAAGCTTTCTTT. Translating gives CASSLDLGTEAFF. The chain couples TRBV5-1 to TRBJ1-1, with D unresolved. The CDR3 extends over 13 amino acids. V lost 0 bases and J lost 4, with 7 bases in between. Looked up from germline, CDR1 is SGHRS and CDR2 is YFSETQ.

This clonotype has ten or more counts. The CDR3 protein is CASRTDGVRQPQHF. The CDR3 DNA is TGTGCCAGCAGAACCGACGGGGTAAGGCAGCCCCAGCATTTT. This chain uses TRBV6-2 or TRBV6-3 with TRBJ1-5, with D uncertain. Germline CDR1 reads MNHEY; CDR2 reads SVGEGT. The CDR3 length is 14 residues. V gave up 6 bases and J gave up 7 bases, with 16 bases separating them.

Ten or more counts support this clonotype. The chain is built from TRBV11-2 and TRBJ2-5; 7 nucleotides align to TRBD2. V shed 6 bases and J 4 bases; nucleotides not matched to a gene: 14. This CDR3 region has 16 residues. Germline V gene sequence: CDR1 SGHAT, CDR2 FQNNGV. This CDR3 reads CASSNSGRERGETQYF. CDR3 DNA sequence: TGTGCCAGCAGTAATTCCGGGCGGGAGAGGGGAGAGACCCAGTACTTC.

This clonotype was recorded a few times. The CDR3 spells CASSFGTSGYEQYF. DNA of the CDR3: TGTGCCAGCAGTTTTGGGACCTCGGGATACGAGCAGTACTTC. The chain recombines TRBV6-2 or TRBV6-3 with TRBJ2-7; tentatively, D is TRBD1 or TRBD2 (5 bases each). Germline lookup yields CDR1 MNHEY and CDR2 SVGEGT. This CDR3 is built from 14 residues. V gave up 4 bases and J gave up 4 bases, with 14 bases separating them.

This clonotype was observed many times. The V gene is TRBV19, the J gene TRBJ1-5; 8 bases map to TRBD1. Trimming cost V 7 bases and J 2 bases; bases outside gene matches: 10. In germline, CDR1 is LNHDA, CDR2 SQIVND (reference sequence). The CDR3 is made up of 16 amino acids. The CDR3: CASKPTGGRGNQPQHF. Here the CDR3 DNA reads TGTGCCAGTAAACCCACAGGGGGAAGGGGCAATCAGCCCCAGCATTTT.

The chain links TRBV11-2 to TRBJ2-1; 10 bases agree with TRBD2. The junction had 6 bases not matched to a gene; V was cut back by 2 bases and J by 8 bases. The CDR3 covers 15 residues. The germline V gene encodes CDR1 SGHAT and CDR2 FQNNGV. The CDR3, as DNA: TGTGCCAGCAGCTTACAGGGACTAGCGATTCATGAGCAGTTCTTC. This gives the protein CASSLQGLAIHEQFF.